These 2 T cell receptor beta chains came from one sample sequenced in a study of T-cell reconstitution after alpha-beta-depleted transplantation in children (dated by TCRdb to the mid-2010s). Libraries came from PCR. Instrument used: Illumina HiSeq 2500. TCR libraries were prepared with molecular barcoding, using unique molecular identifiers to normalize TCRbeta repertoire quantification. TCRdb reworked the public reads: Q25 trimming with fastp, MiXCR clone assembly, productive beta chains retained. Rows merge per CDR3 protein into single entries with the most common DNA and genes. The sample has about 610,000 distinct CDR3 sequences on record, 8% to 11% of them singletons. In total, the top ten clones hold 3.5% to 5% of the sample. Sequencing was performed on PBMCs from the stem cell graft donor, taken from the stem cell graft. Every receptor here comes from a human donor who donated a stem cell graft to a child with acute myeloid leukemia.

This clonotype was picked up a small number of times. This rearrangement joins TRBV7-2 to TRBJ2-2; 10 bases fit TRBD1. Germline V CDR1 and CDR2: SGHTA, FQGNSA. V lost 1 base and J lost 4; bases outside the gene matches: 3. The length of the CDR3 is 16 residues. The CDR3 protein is CASSLGGQGTTGELFF. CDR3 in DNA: TGTGCCAGCAGCTTAGGGGGACAGGGGACCACCGGGGAGCTGTTTTTT.

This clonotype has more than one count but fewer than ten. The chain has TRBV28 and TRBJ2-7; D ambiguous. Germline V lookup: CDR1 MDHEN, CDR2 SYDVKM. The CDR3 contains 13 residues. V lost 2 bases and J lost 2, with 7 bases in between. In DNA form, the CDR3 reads TGTGCCAGCAGTTTACTTACCCCCTACGAGCAGTACTTC. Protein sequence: CASSLLTPYEQYF.